What follows is one T cell receptor beta chain and its context. The antigen remains unidentified. The data belong to a study of cytomegalovirus exposure and HLA in healthy donors. 60 Vbeta and 13 Jbeta primers were used in PCR. The protocol was immunoSEQ multiplex PCR, while the TCRdb copy is restricted to in-frame clones and leaves out a portion. The table records roughly 250,000 clones, about four fifths of them present only once. The ends were cut back, 2 bases at V and 2 bases at J, with 13 bases in the middle. The V gene's germline CDR1 is MNHEY and CDR2 SVGAGI. The CDR3 is made up of 15 amino acids. Overall study results and limits: A later analysis, which compared TCR beta chains of equal frequency, found the HLA-associated ones more clonally expanded.

This sequence was found in a girl aged 2 to 9 in good health and CMV-seronegative. The genes are TRBV6-5 and TRBJ2-7; the D gene is possibly TRBD1 (5 bases). Sequencing was carried out using PBMCs. CDR3 DNA: TGTGCCAGCAGTTACGGGGCCAGGTTTCCCTACGAGCAGTACTTC. It encodes CASSYGARFPYEQYF.